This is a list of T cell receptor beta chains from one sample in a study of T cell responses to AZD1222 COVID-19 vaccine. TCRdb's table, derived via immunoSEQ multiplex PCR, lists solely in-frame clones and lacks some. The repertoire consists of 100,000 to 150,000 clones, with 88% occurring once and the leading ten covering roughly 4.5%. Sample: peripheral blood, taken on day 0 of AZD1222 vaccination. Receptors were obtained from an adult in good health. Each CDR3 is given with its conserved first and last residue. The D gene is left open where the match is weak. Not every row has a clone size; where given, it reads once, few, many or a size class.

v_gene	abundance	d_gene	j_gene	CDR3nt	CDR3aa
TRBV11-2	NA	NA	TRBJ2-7	TGTGCCAGCAGCTTAGTTCCCTTCTACGAGCAGTACTTC	CASSLVPFYEQYF
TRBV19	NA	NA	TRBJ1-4	TGTGCCAGTAGTCTAACCCTGGGACGGAGGGGAGAAAAACTGTTTTTT	CASSLTLGRRGEKLFF
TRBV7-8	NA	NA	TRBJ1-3	TGTGCCAGCAGCTTAGCGGGGCGTCCTGCTGGAAACACCATATATTTT	CASSLAGRPAGNTIYF
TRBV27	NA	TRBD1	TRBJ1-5	TGTGCCAGCAGTTGGACAGGGCCCCTGGGGCAGCCCCAGCATTTT	CASSWTGPLGQPQHF
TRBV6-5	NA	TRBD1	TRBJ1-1	TGTGCCAGCAGTTACTCGTCGTCAGGGGGGGATACTGAAGCTTTCTTT	CASSYSSSGGDTEAFF
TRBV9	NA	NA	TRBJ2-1	TGTGCCAGCAGCGTAGAAATGGCGGGCTCCTACAATGAGCAGTTCTTC	CASSVEMAGSYNEQFF
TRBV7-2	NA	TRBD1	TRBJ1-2	TGTGCCAGCAGCTTAGTAGCAGGGGGCGAGGGCTACACCTTC	CASSLVAGGEGYTF
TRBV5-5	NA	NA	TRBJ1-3	TGTGCCAGCAGCTCCCCCCCAGGGTCGGGAGGAAACACCATATATTTT	CASSSPPGSGGNTIYF
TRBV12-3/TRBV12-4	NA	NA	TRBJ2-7	TGTGCCAGCAGTGCGGACAGAAGCTACGAGCAGTACTTC	CASSADRSYEQYF
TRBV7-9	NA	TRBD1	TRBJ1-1	TGTGCCAGCAGCTCCCTGCAGGGGGCCCGACAAACTGAAGCTTTCTTT	CASSSLQGARQTEAFF
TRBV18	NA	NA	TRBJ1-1	TGTGCCAGCTCAGGTTCCCGGGACATGTGGGACACTGAAGCTTTCTTT	CASSGSRDMWDTEAFF
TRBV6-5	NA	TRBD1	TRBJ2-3	TGTGCCAGCAGCTGGGGGGACAGGGGGACAGATACGCAGTATTTT	CASSWGDRGTDTQYF
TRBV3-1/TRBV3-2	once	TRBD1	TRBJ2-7	TGTGCCAGCAGCCTCGTCGACAGGGACGCACACGAGCAGTACTTC	CASSLVDRDAHEQYF